The 17 T cell receptor beta chains listed next were all sequenced from one sample in a study of cytomegalovirus exposure and HLA in healthy donors. PCR amplification relied on 60 Vbeta primers (plus 13 Jbeta primers). Assay: immunoSEQ multiplex PCR; the TCRdb copy retains only in-frame clones and omits some. The profile shows 75,000 to 80,000 clones, around 82% of them singletons. The sequenced sample consisted of PBMCs. These TCRs come from a male donor in good health and CMV-seronegative.

The rearrangement joins TRBV7-9 to TRBJ1-5, with D uncertain. The V end was cut by 1 base, the J end by 0 bases, with 4 bases between. The CDR3 loop spans 14 amino acids. The germline CDR1 and CDR2 sequences are SEHNR and FQNEAQ (reference sequence). DNA for the CDR3: TGTGCCAGCAGCTTAGACAATAGCAATCAGCCCCAGCATTTT. Translated: CASSLDNSNQPQHF.

The chain joins TRBV4-2 to TRBJ2-1, with D maybe TRBD2 (5 bases). The germline CDR1 and CDR2 sequences are LGHNA and YNFKEQ. The germline V and J ends were trimmed by 1 base and 2 bases, with 9 bases remaining between them. The CDR3 totals 15 residues. The CDR3, as DNA: TGTGCCAGCAGCCAAGTCGGGGTCGCCTACAATGAGCAGTTCTTC. It specifies CASSQVGVAYNEQFF.

The rearrangement uses TRBV2 and TRBJ1-2; D is unclear. The CDR3 spans 12 residues. Per germline, CDR1 SNHLY and CDR2 FYNNEI. With 7 bases removed from V and 2 bases from J, the gap between germline ends came to 8 bases. The CDR3 DNA is TGTGCCAGCACCGGTTGGAACTATGGCTACACCTTC. This encodes CASTGWNYGYTF.

This clone is a singleton in its sample. V is TRBV7-2 and J is TRBJ2-1; no clear D. Germline V gives CDR1 SGHTA, CDR2 FQGNSA. The CDR3 covers 13 residues. Trimming removed 3 bases from V and 5 bases from J, with 8 bases in between. The CDR3 here is CASSFKRDNEQFF. The CDR3 bases are TGTGCCAGCAGCTTCAAGCGAGACAATGAGCAGTTCTTC.

To note about this clone: Other DNA variants within this sample encode the same CDR3. The genes are TRBV6-6 and TRBJ1-1; D is unclear. CDR1 MNHNY and CDR2 SVGAGI come from the germline V gene (reference sequence). The V and J ends lost 0 bases and 0 bases respectively, with 8 bases between them. This CDR3 spans 15 amino acids. Here the CDR3 reads CASSYSPGLNTEAFF. For the CDR3, the DNA is TGTGCCAGCAGTTACTCGCCAGGATTGAACACTGAAGCTTTCTTT.

This chain joins TRBV2 and TRBJ1-5; 10 bases match TRBD1. V lost 7 bases to trimming and J lost 4 bases; unmatched junction nucleotides: 4. Germline V gene data show CDR1 as SNHLY and CDR2 as FYNNEI. This CDR3 region has 14 residues. As DNA, the CDR3 is TGTGCCAGCACTTCGGGACAGGGGAATCAGCCCCAGCATTTT. Protein product: CASTSGQGNQPQHF.

The gene calls are TRBV18 and TRBJ1-2; 9 bases agree with TRBD1. The germline CDR1 and CDR2 sequences are KGHSH and LQKENI. Trimming at V came to 5 bases and at J to 6 bases, leaving 7 bases not matched to a gene. The CDR3 runs to 14 residues. CDR3 residues: CASSWDRADDGYTF. As DNA, the CDR3 is TGTGCCAGCTCATGGGACAGGGCCGATGATGGCTACACCTTC.

The gene calls are TRBV18 and TRBJ1-1, with a tentative D call TRBD1 (5 bases). Trimming pared 4 bases from V and 0 bases from J, leaving 15 bases between. The CDR3 has 16 residues. Germline V gives CDR1 KGHSH, CDR2 LQKENI. CDR3 sequence reads: CASSQYKGQMNTEAFF. The CDR3 DNA reads as TGTGCCAGCTCACAATACAAGGGGCAAATGAACACTGAAGCTTTCTTT.

About this clone: An end of the junction does not agree with germline; a read error may underlie this. J is TRBJ1-6 and V is TRBV5-6; 8 bases fit TRBD1. In germline, CDR1 is SGHDT, CDR2 YYEEEE. CDR3 length: 13 residues. The CDR3 sequence is CASSVRGRSPLNF. Here the CDR3 DNA reads TGTGCCAGCAGCGTCAGGGGGCGTTCACCCCTCAACTTT.

This clone was observed a handful of times. V is TRBV2 and J is TRBJ1-5, with no clear D. Trimming removed 6 bases from V and 3 bases from J, with 12 bases in between. This CDR3 region has 14 residues. Germline loops: CDR1 SNHLY, CDR2 FYNNEI. The CDR3 nucleotides read TGTGCCAGCAGCGTTTTCGGGGACAATCAGCCCCAGCATTTT. It codes for CASSVFGDNQPQHF.

This clone was seen a single time. The chain is built from TRBV7-9 and TRBJ2-3; 7 bases are shared with TRBD2. CDR3 length equals 14 residues. The V gene end was trimmed by 1 base and the J gene end by 10 bases; junction bases not matched to a gene: 8. Germline values: CDR1 SEHNR, CDR2 FQNEAQ (reference sequence). The chain's CDR3 is CASSLGLAVYAQYF. DNA for the CDR3: TGTGCCAGCAGCTTAGGACTAGCAGTTTATGCGCAGTATTTT.

V gene TRBV14 combines with J gene TRBJ2-1; 8 nucleotides line up with TRBD2. Germline V gives CDR1 SGHDN, CDR2 FVKESK. CDR3 length equals 16 residues. Losses at the gene ends were 1 base for V and 9 bases for J; bases not matched to a gene: 11. The CDR3 loop reads CASSQVAGHQTGEQFF. The CDR3 bases are TGTGCCAGCAGCCAAGTAGCGGGACATCAGACGGGTGAGCAGTTCTTC.

The chain links TRBV15 to TRBJ2-1; 8 bases match TRBD1. Germline CDR1 and CDR2: LNHNV and YYDKDF (reference sequence). This CDR3 is 16 amino acids long. Trimming at V came to 2 bases and at J to 5 bases, leaving 8 bases not matched to a gene. CDR3 sequence reads: CATSRSDRGKNNEQFF. The DNA of the CDR3 is TGTGCCACCAGCAGATCCGACAGGGGAAAGAACAATGAGCAGTTCTTC.

The chain joins TRBV9 to TRBJ2-6; D gene ambiguous. The V gene lost 3 bases and the J gene lost 4 bases, with 8 bases spanning the gap. CDR3 size: 14 residues. CDR1 is SGDLS and CDR2 is YYNGEE in the germline V gene. CDR3 nucleotides: TGTGCCAGCAGCGACACATCCGGGGCCAACGTCCTGACTTTC. It translates to CASSDTSGANVLTF.

The chain has TRBV7-9 and TRBJ1-3; D gene uncertain. V was trimmed by 2 bases and J by 2 bases, leaving 7 bases between them. Germline assignment: CDR1 SEHNR and CDR2 FQNEAQ (reference sequence). The CDR3 totals 14 residues. CDR3 region: CASSLSLTGNTIYF. CDR3 bases: TGTGCCAGCAGCTTATCGCTAACTGGAAACACCATATATTTT.

The rearrangement joins TRBV7-4 to TRBJ1-6, with D perhaps matching TRBD1 (5 bases). This CDR3 spans 17 amino acids. V lost 1 base and J 9 bases, leaving 19 bases between the germline ends. Germline V gene data show CDR1 as SGHVT and CDR2 as SQSDAQ. In nucleotides, the CDR3 is TGTGCCAGCAGCTTAGTAACGGGAGGAGACAGAAGTTCACCCCTCCACTTT. Amino acid sequence: CASSLVTGGDRSSPLHF.

The V gene is TRBV5-1, the J gene TRBJ1-3, with 10 bases identical to TRBD1. Germline-derived CDR1 and CDR2 are SGHRS and YFSETQ. The CDR3 sequence is 15 residues long. V lost 4 bases and J lost 1; bases outside the gene matches: 2. The CDR3 sequence: CASSRDRGSGNTIYF. The CDR3 nucleotides read TGCGCCAGCAGCAGGGACAGGGGATCTGGAAACACCATATATTTT.